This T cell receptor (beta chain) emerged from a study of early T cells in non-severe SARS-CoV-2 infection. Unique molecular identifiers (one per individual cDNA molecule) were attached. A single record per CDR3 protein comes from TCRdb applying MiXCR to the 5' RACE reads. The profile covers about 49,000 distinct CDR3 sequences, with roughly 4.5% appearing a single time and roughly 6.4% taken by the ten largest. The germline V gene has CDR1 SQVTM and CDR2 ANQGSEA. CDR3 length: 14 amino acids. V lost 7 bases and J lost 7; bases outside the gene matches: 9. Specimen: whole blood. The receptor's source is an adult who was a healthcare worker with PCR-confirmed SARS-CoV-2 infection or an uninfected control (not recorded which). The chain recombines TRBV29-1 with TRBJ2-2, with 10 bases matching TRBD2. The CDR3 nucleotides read TGCAGCGGGGGGCTAGCGGGAGTAGGCGGGGAGCTGTTTTTT. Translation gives CSGGLAGVGGELFF.